These 30 T cell receptor beta chains share one sample of origin, sequenced in a study of breast tumors, draining lymph nodes, adjacent tissues. Breast cancer patients provided tissue from their axillary draining lymph nodes. Using its own MiXCR run on the multiplex PCR reads, TCRdb lists one record per CDR3 protein. This table has 250,000 or so distinct CDR3 sequences, around 31% appearing once. Sequences were obtained from axillary lymph node tissue. The receptors were sampled from a female donor with breast cancer. Some clones in this sample may be carry-over from other donors' samples.

This clonotype was seen many times. V usage is TRBV20-1 and J usage is TRBJ2-7; maybe TRBD2 (6 bases). Trimming left V 6 bases short and J 3 bases short, with 18 bases between. The CDR3 consists of 14 residues. The germline V gene encodes CDR1 DFQATT and CDR2 SNEGSKA (reference sequence). The DNA for the CDR3 is TGCAGTGCCACCACCGGGACTCTGGGCTACGAGCAGTACTTC. Protein: CSATTGTLGYEQYF.

The CDR3 loop is CASSEVSEVAYEQYF. For the CDR3, the DNA is TGTGCCAGCAGTGAAGTGTCTGAGGTAGCCTACGAGCAGTACTTC. This chain connects TRBV6-1 to TRBJ2-7, with D hard to call. The CDR3 has 15 residues. The V end was cut by 1 base, the J end by 2 bases, with 12 bases between. CDR1 MNHNS and CDR2 SASEGT come from the germline V gene.

This clonotype was picked up many times. CDR3 sequence: CSAMGLAYNEQFF. CDR3 in DNA: TGCAGTGCCATGGGACTAGCCTACAATGAGCAGTTCTTC. This sequence joins TRBV20-1 and TRBJ2-1; 8 bases line up with TRBD2. The length of the CDR3 is 13 residues. V shed 6 bases, J shed 2 bases, and the junction held 3 bases outside the gene matches. The germline V gene encodes CDR1 DFQATT and CDR2 SNEGSKA (reference sequence).

For this clonotype: Just one base apart from a much larger clone, this may be a read error. The rearrangement joins TRBV5-4 to TRBJ2-7; 14 bases align to TRBD2. The V gene's germline CDR1 is SGHNT and CDR2 YYREEE (reference sequence). This CDR3 contains 16 residues. V was clipped by 0 bases and J by 6 bases; unmatched bases: 5. The CDR3 region has the DNA TGTGCCAGCAGCTTGGAGGGACTAGCGGGGGCCTCCGAGCAGTACTTC. Translating it yields CASSLEGLAGASEQYF.

V and J are TRBV30 and TRBJ2-4, with D perhaps matching TRBD2 (5 bases). CDR1 and CDR2 from the germline V gene are GTSNPN and SVGIG (reference sequence). CDR3 length: 13 residues. V lost 3 bases, J lost 4 bases, and 10 bases lay in between. As DNA, the CDR3 is TGTGCCTGGAGACGGGGAACTAAAAACATTCAGTACTTC. It is translated as CAWRRGTKNIQYF.

The J gene is TRBJ1-2, the V gene TRBV5-1; D possibly corresponds to TRBD1 (6 bases). The CDR3 extends over 13 amino acids. CDR1 is SGHRS, CDR2 YFSETQ, per germline. The V end was cut by 1 base, the J end by 7 bases, with 11 bases between. This CDR3 reads CASSLTGGAGYTF. In nucleotides, the CDR3 is TGCGCCAGCAGCTTGACCGGGGGCGCTGGCTACACCTTC.

Of note for this clonotype: Just one base apart from a much larger clone, this may be a read error. V usage is TRBV6-6 and J usage is TRBJ2-5; D is uncertain. Germline-derived CDR1 and CDR2 are MNHNY and SVGAGI (reference sequence). Trimming stripped 10 bases from V and 4 bases from J, with 16 bases between. The CDR3 length is 13 residues. The CDR3 spells CANSRNPAETQYF. CDR3 DNA sequence: TGTGCCAACAGCCGAAATCCGGCAGAGACCCAGTACTTC.

V usage is TRBV5-4 and J usage is TRBJ2-5; D is perhaps TRBD2 (6 bases). CDR1 is SGHNT and CDR2 is YYREEE in the germline V gene (reference sequence). Trimming shortened V by 0 bases and J by 5 bases, and 11 bases separated the two germline ends. This CDR3 has 14 residues. CDR3 in DNA: TGTGCCAGCAGCTTGGGGCCTAGCGCGGAGACCCAGTACTTC. Translated, it gives CASSLGPSAETQYF.

This chain joins TRBV2 and TRBJ2-6, with a possible D match to TRBD2 (6 bases). Trimming pared 8 bases from V and 12 bases from J, leaving 11 bases between. CDR1 and CDR2 (germline): SNHLY, FYNNEI. This CDR3 contains 11 residues. The CDR3 sequence: CASDGGGVLTF. CDR3 sequence (DNA): TGTGCCAGCGACGGGGGAGGCGTCCTGACTTTC.

As regards this clonotype: Possible read error: a much larger clone is one base away. The rearrangement links TRBV6-5 to TRBJ2-1; TRBD1 might be the D (6 bases). Germline V gene data show CDR1 as MNHEY and CDR2 as SVGAGI. The V end was cut by 6 bases, the J end by 8 bases, with 17 bases between. This CDR3 has 14 residues. The CDR3 region is CASRQGTPGDEQFF. The CDR3 region has the DNA TGTGCCAGCAGACAAGGGACACCAGGAGATGAGCAGTTCTTC.

This clonotype was observed a few times. The chain couples TRBV20-1 to TRBJ2-7, with TRBD1 identical over 7 bases. Germline assignment: CDR1 DFQATT and CDR2 SNEGSKA (reference sequence). The CDR3 is 14 amino acids. After removal of 5 bases from V and 1 base from J, the junction contained 8 bases not matched to a gene. The CDR3 spells CSAPPVQGSYEQYF. For the CDR3, the DNA is TGCAGTGCTCCTCCCGTACAGGGGTCCTACGAGCAGTACTTC.

The chain joins TRBV20-1 to TRBJ1-1, with 9 bases lining up with TRBD1. Germline CDR1 reads DFQATT; CDR2 reads SNEGSKA (reference sequence). This CDR3 contains 12 residues. V shed 3 bases, J shed 10 bases, and the junction held 6 bases outside the gene matches. CDR3 coding DNA: TGCAGTGCTAGTGTCGGGGGACAGGGAGCTTTCTTT. Translated, it gives CSASVGGQGAFF.

The table lists this clonotype with many counts. This rearrangement joins TRBV7-8 to TRBJ2-1, with no clear D. V was trimmed by 5 bases and J by 9 bases, leaving 14 bases between them. The germline CDR1 and CDR2 sequences are SGHVS and FQNEAQ. This CDR3 region has 13 residues. The CDR3 is CASSLPTAVEQFF. CDR3 sequence (DNA): TGTGCCAGCAGCCTCCCCACTGCGGTTGAGCAGTTCTTC.

A few counts support this clonotype. The CDR3 nucleotides are TGTGCCAGCAGTTCGGGCGCCCGCAATCAGCCCCAGCATTTT. This sequence encodes CASSSGARNQPQHF. The chain combines TRBV12-3 or TRBV12-4 with TRBJ1-5, with D uncertain. The CDR3 spans 14 residues. V was clipped by 4 bases and J by 2 bases, with 9 bases between them.

This clonotype was seen just once. The DNA is left out, because the CDR3 cannot be placed on it with certainty; the CDR3 is given as TCRdb lists it. V and J are TRBV7-3 and TRBJ2-7; the D call TRBD2 from the table was never checked on the DNA. The CDR3 has 20 residues if both end residues are counted. Germline V gene sequence: CDR1 SGHTA, CDR2 FQGTGA. The CDR3 here is CASSFYICSASGTATYEQYF.

This clonotype was detected a few times. This may come from a read error, since a much larger clone is one base off. V usage is TRBV20-1 and J usage is TRBJ2-1, with 7 bases that match TRBD2. Germline-derived CDR1 and CDR2 are DFQATT and SNEGSKA (reference sequence). The CDR3 is 14 residues long. CDR3 in DNA: TGCAGTGCTAGCCCGATCCGGGACTACACTGAGCAGTTCTTC. Translation gives CSASPIRDYTEQFF.

This clonotype has ten or more counts. The chain employs TRBV12-3 or TRBV12-4 and TRBJ1-4; D perhaps matches TRBD1 (6 bases). The ends were cut back, 2 bases at V and 8 bases at J, with 15 bases in the middle. The CDR3 totals 15 residues. CDR3 region: CASSLRNREAEKLFF. CDR3 sequence (DNA): TGTGCCAGCAGTTTACGTAACAGGGAGGCCGAAAAACTGTTTTTT.

At least ten counts were recorded for this clonotype. The rearrangement uses TRBV20-1 and TRBJ2-5; D is possibly TRBD2 (5 bases). Trimming stripped 1 base from V and 2 bases from J, with 8 bases between. The germline gives CDR1 DFQATT, CDR2 SNEGSKA (reference sequence). This CDR3 region has 13 residues. The CDR3: CSARGPGQETQYF. The CDR3 nucleotides are TGCAGTGCTAGAGGTCCGGGGCAAGAGACCCAGTACTTC.

This clonotype was counted ten times or more. The J gene is TRBJ2-7, the V gene TRBV20-1, with 8 bases that match TRBD1. Losses at the gene ends were 3 bases for V and 2 bases for J; bases not matched to a gene: 6. Germline V gene sequence: CDR1 DFQATT, CDR2 SNEGSKA (reference sequence). The CDR3 spans 14 residues. In DNA form, the CDR3 reads TGCAGTGCTAGCCGACAGGGGACAACCTACGAGCAGTACTTC. Its translation: CSASRQGTTYEQYF.

This clonotype was found many times. V and J are TRBV20-1 and TRBJ1-4; D is unclear. Germline V CDR1 and CDR2: DFQATT, SNEGSKA (reference sequence). Trimming took 3 bases from V and 5 from J, leaving 7 bases between them. The CDR3 has 12 residues. The CDR3 here is CSASWKNEKLFF. For the CDR3, the DNA is TGCAGTGCTAGTTGGAAGAATGAAAAACTGTTTTTT.

This clonotype was seen ten or more times. This chain links TRBV12-5 with TRBJ1-4; 11 bases match TRBD1. The V gene's germline CDR1 is LGHNT and CDR2 FRNRAP. The CDR3 consists of 17 residues. Germline trimming cut 6 bases from V and 7 bases from J; bases unmatched to any gene: 13. Here the CDR3 DNA reads TGTGCTAGTGGCCATTGGGGAAGGGGACAGGGGGGTGAAAAACTGTTTTTT. This gives the protein CASGHWGRGQGGEKLFF. Variable domain in full (rest from reference TRBV12-5 and TRBJ1-4): DARVTQTPRHKVTEMGQEVTMRCQPILGHNTVFWYRQTMMQGLELLAYFRNRAPLDDSGMPKDRFSAEMPDATLATLKIQPSEPRDSAVYFCASGHWGRGQGGEKLFFGSGTQLSVL.

The genes are TRBV6-5 and TRBJ2-1; the match to TRBD2 covers 7 bases. The J segment lost 9 bases and the V segment lost 6 bases, leaving 14 bases of the junction unmatched. CDR1 and CDR2 from the germline V gene are MNHEY and SVGAGI. The CDR3 runs to 15 residues. The CDR3 coding sequence is TGTGCCAGCAGCCCGGCTAGCGGTCCCAGCGGTGAGCAGTTCTTC. This codes for CASSPASGPSGEQFF.

The chain is built from TRBV28 and TRBJ2-5; D unclear. The CDR3 is 11 amino acids. The germline CDR1 and CDR2 sequences are MDHEN and SYDVKM. Trimming removed 6 bases at V and 3 bases at J, with 5 bases between. The DNA of the CDR3 is TGTGCCAGCAGGATCGAAGAGACCCAGTACTTC. Its translation: CASRIEETQYF.

Worth noting for this clonotype: This clone may be a read error of a much larger clone one base away. The V call is TRBV11-2, the J call TRBJ2-7; weak D call: TRBD1 (6 bases). Germline V gene sequence: CDR1 SGHAT, CDR2 FQNNGV. The CDR3 totals 15 residues. Trimming cost V 4 bases and J 5 bases, with 18 bases left between them. The chain's CDR3 is CASSSRQASGDEQYF. The DNA of the CDR3 is TGTGCCAGCAGCTCCCGACAGGCCTCAGGGGACGAGCAGTACTTC.

Remarks on this clonotype: A single base separates this from a much larger clone, so it may be a read error. The rearrangement links TRBV3-2 to TRBJ1-6. TRBV3-2 is reported as a pseudogene. CDR3 length: 19 residues. Here the CDR3 DNA reads TGTGCCTGCAGCCAACCCCGGGACTCAACGCCGGGGCATAATTCACCCCTCCACTTT. Residues: CACSQPRDSTPGHNSPLHF.

This clonotype was seen many times. The gene calls are TRBV4-2 and TRBJ2-3; TRBD2 matches 8 bases. J gave up 4 bases and V 4 bases, and 7 bases lay outside the gene matches. CDR1 and CDR2 (germline): LGHNA, YNFKEQ. The CDR3 totals 15 residues. CDR3: CASSLEAGGADTQYF. The CDR3, as DNA: TGTGCCAGCAGCCTTGAGGCGGGGGGCGCAGATACGCAGTATTTT.

This sequence joins TRBV6-2 or TRBV6-3 and TRBJ2-5; D gene unclear. V was cut by 7 bases and J by 4 bases, with 16 bases left in between. The CDR3 extends over 14 amino acids. CDR1 and CDR2 (germline): MNHEY, SVGEGT. The CDR3 region is CASTRHGPGETQYF. DNA of the CDR3: TGTGCCAGCACCCGACATGGGCCCGGAGAGACCCAGTACTTC.

There are a few counts of this clonotype. The chain joins TRBV6-1 to TRBJ2-1, with 14 bases aligning to TRBD2. This CDR3 is built from 18 residues. Trimming took 2 bases from V and 6 from J; bases not matched to a gene: 9. Germline CDR1 reads MNHNS; CDR2 reads SASEGT. CDR3 amino acids: CASSETPGLAGVGNEQFF. CDR3 in DNA: TGTGCCAGCAGTGAAACCCCGGGACTAGCGGGAGTGGGCAATGAGCAGTTCTTC.

This sequence joins TRBV5-6 and TRBJ2-2; D remains unclear. CDR3 size: 14 residues. The V gene's germline CDR1 is SGHDT and CDR2 YYEEEE. V gave up 4 bases and J gave up 7 bases, with 14 bases separating them. The CDR3 reads CASSVGAQIGELFF. The CDR3 nucleotides read TGTGCCAGCAGCGTTGGCGCACAGATCGGGGAGCTGTTTTTT.

The chain employs TRBV29-1 and TRBJ2-1; the D call may be TRBD1 or TRBD2 (6 bases each). The V gene lost 7 bases and the J gene lost 4 bases, with 17 bases spanning the gap. CDR1 SQVTM and CDR2 ANQGSEA come from the germline V gene. The CDR3 has 14 residues. CDR3 sequence: CSAEGVSGYNEQFF. DNA of the CDR3: TGCAGCGCCGAGGGGGTTAGCGGTTACAATGAGCAGTTCTTC.